Listed below are T cell receptor beta chains from one sample, sequenced in a study of beta chain features in type 1 diabetes. Assay used: immunoSEQ multiplex PCR; TCRdb lists only in-frame clones, some missing. The profile shows about 23,000 clones, about 57% of them singletons. Sequencing was performed on stem cell memory CD4+ T cells from blood. The receptors were gathered from a man between 18 and 35 years old with type 1 diabetes. CDR3s include the opening cysteine and the closing phenylalanine or tryptophan. The D gene is left open where the match is weak. Clone size is stated in some rows and not others, as once, few, many or a class when expanded.

clone_size,j_call,d_call,v_call,cdr3_aa,cdr3_nt
.,TRBJ2-7,.,TRBV2,CASSVSNDVSYEQYF,TGTGCCAGCAGTGTTAGCAATGATGTCTCCTACGAGCAGTACTTC
.,TRBJ2-1,TRBD1,TRBV4-1,CASSQDRTHRGAEQFF,TGCGCCAGCAGCCAAGATCGCACCCACAGGGGGGCTGAGCAGTTCTTC
few,TRBJ2-5,.,TRBV7-2,CASSARSETQYF,TGTGCCAGCAGCGCCCGCAGTGAGACCCAGTACTTC
.,TRBJ2-5,.,TRBV7-8,CASSLARDLYQETQYF,TGTGCCAGCAGCTTAGCGCGGGATCTGTACCAAGAGACCCAGTACTTC
.,TRBJ2-3,.,TRBV28,CASSFKQYTDTQYF,TGTGCCAGCAGTTTCAAACAGTACACAGATACGCAGTATTTT
.,TRBJ2-7,TRBD2,TRBV7-9,CASSLADQTSLSSYEQYF,TGTGCCAGCAGCTTAGCCGACCAGACTAGCCTGAGCTCCTACGAGCAGTACTTC
.,TRBJ2-3,TRBD1,TRBV4-3,CASSQEGSLRGLSYTDTQYF,TGCGCCAGCAGCCAAGAAGGTAGTTTGAGGGGGCTCTCTTACACAGATACGCAGTATTTT
few,TRBJ1-4,.,TRBV20-1,CSASNNGRLFF,TGCAGTGCTAGCAATAATGGGAGACTGTTTTTT
.,TRBJ1-1,.,TRBV5-4,CASSFGREAFF,TGTGCCAGCAGCTTTGGCAGGGAAGCTTTCTTT
once,TRBJ2-1,TRBD2,TRBV7-2,CASSPTSVGEQFF,TGTGCCAGCAGCCCTACTAGCGTCGGTGAGCAGTTCTTC
.,TRBJ1-3,.,TRBV10-3,CAISESFSGNTIYF,TGTGCCATCAGTGAGTCCTTCTCTGGAAACACCATATATTTT
.,TRBJ1-5,TRBD1,TRBV2,CASSGQGAQPQHF,TGTGCCAGCAGTGGACAGGGGGCTCAGCCCCAGCATTTT
.,TRBJ2-6,.,TRBV4-3,CASSRGPDFSGANVLTF,TGCGCCAGCAGCCGGGGGCCAGACTTCTCTGGGGCCAACGTCCTGACTTTC
.,TRBJ2-2,TRBD2,TRBV5-1,CASSPQSGGGTGELFF,TGCGCCAGCAGCCCGCAAAGTGGCGGGGGCACCGGGGAGCTGTTTTTT
.,TRBJ2-3,TRBD2,TRBV6-4,CASSERGGDTQYF,TGTGCCAGCAGTGAGCGGGGGGGAGATACGCAGTATTTT
.,TRBJ1-1,.,TRBV6-5,CASSSYSGGGTEAFF,TGTGCCAGCAGTTCGTATTCGGGGGGAGGCACTGAAGCTTTCTTT
.,TRBJ2-7,TRBD2,TRBV5-8,CASSWTSAAYEQYF,TGTGCCAGCAGTTGGACTAGCGCTGCCTACGAGCAGTACTTC
.,TRBJ2-3,TRBD2,TRBV6-1,CASSEVGGGYTDTQYF,TGTGCCAGCAGCGAAGTTGGGGGGGGTTACACAGATACGCAGTATTTT
.,TRBJ2-7,.,TRBV28,CASSPPRDSHIGALNEQYF,TGTGCCAGCAGTCCCCCGCGGGACAGCCATATTGGGGCTTTGAACGAGCAGTACTTC
.,TRBJ2-5,.,TRBV5-1,CASSRDTRQETQYF,TGCGCCAGCAGCCGAGACACGAGACAAGAGACCCAGTACTTC
.,TRBJ2-3,TRBD2,TRBV14,CASKTSGSGDTQYF,TGTGCCAGCAAGACTAGCGGGAGTGGCGATACGCAGTATTTT
.,TRBJ2-2,.,TRBV18,CASSRDPDGGELFF,TGTGCCAGCTCGCGGGACCCAGACGGCGGGGAGCTGTTTTTT
once,TRBJ2-5,.,TRBV5-4,CASSLWHSKETQYF,TGTGCCAGCAGCTTGTGGCACAGTAAAGAGACCCAGTACTTC
.,TRBJ1-1,.,TRBV19,CASSPLVWETEAFF,TGTGCCAGTAGTCCTTTAGTCTGGGAGACTGAAGCTTTCTTT
.,TRBJ2-2,TRBD2,TRBV30,CAWTRGVNTGELFF,TGTGCCTGGACACGGGGGGTGAACACCGGGGAGCTGTTTTTT
.,TRBJ1-1,TRBD1,TRBV11-2,CASSLVDREGTEAFF,TGTGCCAGCAGCTTGGTGGACAGGGAGGGCACTGAAGCTTTCTTT
.,TRBJ1-2,TRBD1,TRBV30,CAWSGTGGYGYTF,TGTGCCTGGAGCGGGACAGGGGGATATGGCTACACCTTC
.,TRBJ2-7,TRBD2,TRBV7-2,CASSLAAGGLYEQYF,TGTGCCAGCAGCTTAGCGGCGGGGGGGCTGTACGAGCAGTACTTC
few,TRBJ1-4,.,TRBV5-4,CASSQGGGFNNEKLFF,TGTGCCAGCAGCCAAGGGGGGGGTTTTAATAATGAAAAACTGTTTTTT
.,TRBJ2-3,TRBD2,TRBV5-6,CASSREGPTDTQYF,TGTGCCAGCAGCCGGGAGGGCCCCACAGATACGCAGTATTTT
.,TRBJ1-2,.,TRBV28,CASWTVLGYGYTF,TGTGCCAGCTGGACAGTTCTCGGCTATGGCTACACCTTC
.,TRBJ2-7,.,TRBV12-5,CASGLGTEGYEQYF,TGTGCTAGTGGTTTGGGTACCGAGGGCTACGAGCAGTACTTC
few,TRBJ2-3,.,TRBV5-4,CASSWGGSSTDTQYF,TGTGCCAGCAGCTGGGGGGGCAGTAGCACAGATACGCAGTATTTT
.,TRBJ1-4,.,TRBV28,CASTPLPLRGYDEKLFF,TGTGCCAGCACTCCTTTACCCCTCAGGGGTTATGACGAAAAACTGTTTTTT
few,TRBJ1-2,.,TRBV18,CASSPVDSHGYTF,TGTGCCAGCTCACCAGTGGACAGCCATGGCTACACCTTC
.,TRBJ1-5,.,TRBV4-3,CASSLGQHQPQHF,TGCGCCAGCAGCCTCGGACAACATCAGCCCCAGCATTTT
.,TRBJ2-7,.,TRBV29-1,CSVDPGRGSYEQYF,TGCAGCGTTGACCCGGGCAGGGGATCGTACGAGCAGTACTTC
.,TRBJ2-2,.,TRBV19,CASRRQFGTGELFF,TGTGCCAGTAGGCGACAGTTTGGCACCGGGGAGCTGTTTTTT
.,TRBJ1-5,.,TRBV28,CASSYGRTGNQPQHF,TGTGCCAGCAGTTACGGTCGGACAGGCAATCAGCCCCAGCATTTT
.,TRBJ2-7,TRBD1,TRBV5-1,CASSLEGGLNYEQYF,TGCGCCAGCAGCTTGGAAGGGGGCCTTAATTACGAGCAGTACTTC
.,TRBJ1-5,TRBD1,TRBV5-1,CASSSDGQGNQPQHF,TGCGCCAGCAGCTCAGACGGACAGGGCAATCAGCCCCAGCATTTT
few,TRBJ1-1,.,TRBV5-1,CASSSTGANTEAFF,TGCGCCAGCAGCTCGACAGGCGCGAACACTGAAGCTTTCTTT
.,TRBJ1-2,.,TRBV6-6,CASSPQGVLYGYTF,TGTGCCAGCAGCCCTCAGGGCGTCCTCTATGGCTACACCTTC
.,TRBJ1-6,TRBD1,TRBV28,CASSLVTGGFGSPLHF,TGTGCCAGCAGTTTAGTGACAGGGGGCTTCGGTTCACCCCTCCACTTT
.,TRBJ1-2,TRBD1,TRBV29-1,CSGWDSNYGYTF,TGCAGCGGCTGGGACAGTAACTATGGCTACACCTTC
few,TRBJ2-7,TRBD2,TRBV7-2,CASSPPGPGLAGNYEQYF,TGTGCCAGCAGCCCACCAGGCCCGGGACTAGCGGGAAACTACGAGCAGTACTTC
.,TRBJ2-7,TRBD2,TRBV28,CASSRIAGGISYEQYF,TGTGCCAGCAGTCGTATAGCGGGAGGTATCTCCTACGAGCAGTACTTC
.,TRBJ2-3,TRBD2,TRBV9,CASSAGGLAVGDTQYF,TGTGCCAGCAGCGCCGGTGGACTAGCGGTGGGGGATACGCAGTATTTT
.,TRBJ1-1,.,TRBV5-5,CASSRRNTEAFF,TGTGCCAGCAGTCGTAGGAACACTGAAGCTTTCTTT
few,TRBJ1-4,TRBD1,TRBV4-3,CASSQEPGQPSGKLFF,TGCGCCAGCAGCCAAGAACCGGGACAGCCATCGGGAAAACTGTTTTTT
.,TRBJ2-7,.,TRBV5-4,CASSSRAGIEEQYF,TGTGCCAGCAGCAGCCGGGCAGGGATTGAAGAGCAGTACTTC